This T cell receptor (beta chain) was found in a study of T cell responses to AZD1222 COVID-19 vaccine. Study-wide results and caveats: Close to half of spike-specific TCRs reportedly recognize unmutated variant regions. Repertoire sampling occurred only after the peak T cell response.

Regarding this clone: The antigen remains unidentified.

Assay used: immunoSEQ multiplex PCR; TCRdb lists only in-frame clones, some missing. The repertoire consists of approximately 120,000 clones, with roughly 90% occurring once and the leading ten covering roughly 3.9%. The CDR3 length is 18 residues. Germline CDR1 and CDR2: SGHDT and YYEEEE. Trimming pared 0 bases from V and 0 bases from J, leaving 16 bases between. The chain uses TRBV5-6 and TRBJ1-3, with D unclear. The TCR was taken from an adult in good health. This specimen was peripheral blood, taken on day 0 of AZD1222 vaccination. The CDR3: CASSLANELRTSGNTIYF. The DNA of the CDR3 is TGTGCCAGCAGCTTGGCCAACGAACTAAGGACCTCTGGAAACACCATATATTTT.